One sample yielded the 31 T cell receptor beta chains listed below, sequenced in a study of regulatory T cells in long-lasting Graves disease. TCR beta libraries were built with iRepertoire HTBI primers and Arm-PCR of CDR3 regions. One entry per CDR3 protein results from TCRdb running MiXCR on the multiplex PCR reads. The repertoire holds 250,000 to 300,000 distinct CDR3 sequences, with about 18% as singletons. Regarding time point: newly diagnosed GD, antithyroid drugs for less than 3 months. The TCR library was made from RNA that had been extracted from PBMCs in TRIzol. This sample also appeared in a second study, on T cells in Graves' hyperthyroidism and ophthalmopathy.

The sequencing here drew on peripheral blood mononuclear cells (PBMCs), taken at new diagnosis, from a patient treated with antithyroid drugs. The receptors derive from a woman aged 30 to 39 with Graves disease.

The table lists this clonotype with a few counts. Likely a read error: the CDR3 ends without its conserved phenylalanine or tryptophan. The chain uses TRBV6-2 or TRBV6-3 and TRBJ1-2, with D hard to call. This CDR3 spans 16 amino acids. The germline CDR1 and CDR2 sequences are MNHEY and SVGEGT. Trimming removed 0 bases from V and 0 bases from J, with 11 bases in between. CDR3 DNA sequence: TGTGCCAGCAGTTACTCGTCTCCCATACCTAACTATGGCTACACCTCC. Protein product: CASSYSSPIPNYGYTS.

The CDR3 here is CASSHRGTDTQYF. The CDR3 DNA is TGTGCCAGCAGCCACCGAGGGACAGATACGCAGTATTTT. The J gene is TRBJ2-3, the V gene TRBV27; D is possibly TRBD2 (5 bases). CDR3 length equals 13 residues. Germline CDR1 reads MNHEY; CDR2 reads SMNVEV (reference sequence). The V and J ends lost 6 bases and 3 bases respectively, with 10 bases between them.

This clonotype was observed at least ten times. The chain employs TRBV20-1 and TRBJ1-1; possibly TRBD1 for D (5 bases). The germline V gene has CDR1 DFQATT and CDR2 SNEGSKA (reference sequence). V gave up 3 bases and J gave up 3 bases, with 11 bases separating them. The CDR3 runs 13 residues. The CDR3 here is CSARGGVDTEAFF. CDR3 in DNA: TGCAGTGCTAGGGGGGGAGTTGACACTGAAGCTTTCTTT.

The chain employs TRBV4-1 and TRBJ2-7; D not certain. In germline, CDR1 is MGHRA, CDR2 YSYEKL. V lost 2 bases and J 6 bases, leaving 14 bases between the germline ends. The CDR3 sequence is 14 residues long. The CDR3 DNA reads TGCGCCAGCAGCCAATCTAGGGTATCGGCCGAGCAGTACTTC. Encoded protein: CASSQSRVSAEQYF.

This clonotype was seen ten or more times. V is TRBV9 and J is TRBJ1-2; 9 bases agree with TRBD1. The germline CDR1 and CDR2 sequences are SGDLS and YYNGEE. The CDR3 covers 14 residues. With V trimmed by 3 bases and J by 10 bases, 10 bases remained unmatched. CDR3 nucleotides: TGTGCCAGCAGCGACCACTCCGGGACAGGGCACTACACCTTC. The encoded protein is CASSDHSGTGHYTF. The full variable domain, in which reference TRBV9 and TRBJ1-2 provide the parts outside the CDR3, is DSGVTQTPKHLITATGQRVTLRCSPRSGDLSVYWYQQSLDQGLQFLIQYYNGEERAKGNILERFSAQQFPDLHSELNLSSLELGDSALYFCASSDHSGTGHYTFGSGTRLTVV.

This clonotype occurred a few times. V and J are TRBV19 and TRBJ1-2, with D possibly matching TRBD1 (5 bases). Looked up from germline, CDR1 is LNHDA and CDR2 is SQIVND (reference sequence). V lost 3 bases and J 8 bases, leaving 13 bases between the germline ends. There are 13 residues in the CDR3. The CDR3 nucleotides are TGTGCCAGTAGTATCCTTCGGGGGGTCGGCTACACCTTC. This translates into CASSILRGVGYTF.

The V and J genes are TRBV5-1 and TRBJ2-3; D might be TRBD2 (7 bases). The germline gives CDR1 SGHRS, CDR2 YFSETQ. The CDR3 sequence is 14 residues long. Trimming took off 6 bases at V and 3 bases at J, with 14 bases between the two ends. The CDR3 DNA reads as TGCGCCAGCACTGAGGGGGGGCAAACAGATACGCAGTATTTT. Translating gives CASTEGGQTDTQYF.

This clonotype was detected ten times or more. V usage is TRBV20-1 and J usage is TRBJ2-1, with 14 bases matching TRBD2. The CDR3 runs 18 residues. CDR1 is DFQATT and CDR2 is SNEGSKA in the germline V gene (reference sequence). The ends lost 1 base at V and 7 bases at J; junction bases unmatched: 12. CDR3 nucleotides: TGCAGTGCTAGAGTCCGGGGACTAGCGGGGGCCAGGGGTAATGAGCAGTTCTTC. It yields the protein CSARVRGLAGARGNEQFF.

Notes on this clonotype: This may arise from a read error, as a much more abundant clone is one base away. This chain connects TRBV20-1 to TRBJ2-3; 13 nucleotides line up with TRBD2. J lost 6 bases, V lost 8 bases, and 8 bases had no gene match. The CDR3 loop spans 14 amino acids. The germline CDR1 and CDR2 sequences are DFQATT and SNEGSKA (reference sequence). CDR3 nucleotides: TGCAGTACCACTAGCGGGGGGGCCTGGGATACGCAGTATTTT. It is translated as CSTTSGGAWDTQYF.

This clonotype has a count of ten or more. This chain joins TRBV12-3 or TRBV12-4 and TRBJ2-1; 7 positions match TRBD2. The CDR3 loop spans 13 amino acids. After removal of 4 bases from V and 7 bases from J, the junction contained 4 bases not matched to a gene. DNA for the CDR3: TGTGCCAGCAGTTCACATAGCGGGAATGAGCAGTTCTTC. Translating it yields CASSSHSGNEQFF.

This clonotype was observed at least ten times. The chain is built from TRBV6-2 or TRBV6-3 and TRBJ2-3; 11 bases agree with TRBD2. The CDR3 length is 15 residues. CDR1 and CDR2 from the germline V gene are MNHEY and SVGEGT. V lost 7 bases and J lost 6; bases outside the gene matches: 9. CDR3 region: CASTLAGGRKDTQYF. CDR3 coding DNA: TGTGCCAGCACCTTAGCGGGGGGGCGTAAGGATACGCAGTATTTT.

This clonotype was observed at least ten times. The chain joins TRBV12-5 to TRBJ1-4; no clear D. The CDR3 is 13 residues long. The V end lost 1 base, the J end lost 8 bases, and 8 bases lay between the germline ends. Germline V lookup: CDR1 LGHNT, CDR2 FRNRAP. CDR3: CASGLATSEKLFF. In DNA, the CDR3 is TGTGCTAGTGGTTTGGCCACGTCGGAAAAACTGTTTTTT.

The genes are TRBV6-5 and TRBJ1-2; perhaps TRBD1 as D (6 bases). The CDR3 loop spans 14 amino acids. CDR1 and CDR2 (germline): MNHEY, SVGAGI. V shed 0 bases and J shed 2 bases, with 7 bases lying between them. DNA of the CDR3: TGTGCCAGCAGTTACTCTGACAGGAACTATGGCTACACCTTC. The encoded protein is CASSYSDRNYGYTF.

This clonotype was observed many times. This chain joins TRBV2 and TRBJ2-1, with TRBD2 identical over 12 bases. Germline loops: CDR1 SNHLY, CDR2 FYNNEI. There are 15 residues in the CDR3. The trim removed 6 bases at V and 8 bases at J, leaving 8 bases unmatched. In DNA, the CDR3 is TGTGCCAGCAGCACTAGCGGGGGGACTGCTGATGAGCAGTTCTTC. This codes for CASSTSGGTADEQFF.

The chain uses TRBV28 and TRBJ2-7; 8 nucleotides agree with TRBD1. V gave up 2 bases and J gave up 2 bases; unmatched junction bases: 5. Germline lookup yields CDR1 MDHEN and CDR2 SYDVKM. The CDR3 is 15 residues long. CDR3 residues: CASSLDSRGPYEQYF. The CDR3 DNA reads as TGTGCCAGCAGTTTAGATTCCAGGGGGCCCTACGAGCAGTACTTC.

This clonotype was seen many times. A read error may be the cause here, since a much bigger clone is one base away. This chain connects TRBV2 to TRBJ1-1; D is uncertain. CDR1 SNHLY and CDR2 FYNNEI come from the germline V gene. This CDR3 is 11 amino acids long. For the CDR3, the DNA is TGTGCCAGTACGTATGACACTGGAGCTTTCTTT. Amino acid sequence: CASTYDTGAFF.

This chain uses TRBV5-1 with TRBJ2-6; D gene uncertain. CDR1 and CDR2 (germline): SGHRS, YFSETQ. This CDR3 has 14 amino acids. Between the trimmed V and J ends, which lost 3 bases and 0 bases, there was a span of 4 bases. This chain's CDR3 is CASSYPSGANVLTF. The CDR3 nucleotides are TGCGCCAGCAGCTATCCCTCTGGGGCCAACGTCCTGACTTTC. Complete variable domain (other parts from reference TRBV5-1 and TRBJ2-6): KAGVTQTPRYLIKTRGQQVTLSCSPISGHRSVSWYQQTPGQGLQFLFEYFSETQRNKGNFPGRFSGRQFSNSRSEMNVSTLELGDSALYLCASSYPSGANVLTFGAGSRLTVL.

This clonotype has a count of ten or more. This rearrangement joins TRBV7-2 to TRBJ1-5; tentative D call: TRBD1 (5 bases). In germline, CDR1 is SGHTA, CDR2 FQGNSA. The CDR3 totals 15 residues. V was clipped by 1 base and J by 9 bases, with 16 bases between them. The CDR3 here is CASSLEKTVLGPQHF. CDR3 nucleotides: TGTGCCAGCAGCTTAGAAAAGACAGTCCTAGGGCCCCAGCATTTT.

This clonotype appeared many times. The chain couples TRBV6-1 to TRBJ2-7; the D is unclear. This CDR3 has 14 amino acids. Trimming shortened V by 2 bases and J by 2 bases, and 10 bases separated the two germline ends. Germline loops: CDR1 MNHNS, CDR2 SASEGT. CDR3 region: CASSERHGPYEQYF. CDR3 nucleotide sequence: TGTGCCAGCAGTGAACGTCACGGCCCCTACGAGCAGTACTTC.

As to this clonotype: This may come from a read error, since a much larger clone is one base off. The CDR3 carries no conserved terminal phenylalanine or tryptophan, so it likely arises from a read error. The V call is TRBV20-1, the J call TRBJ1-1, with D possibly being TRBD1 (5 bases). CDR1 is DFQATT, CDR2 SNEGSKA, per germline (reference sequence). CDR3 length: 14 residues. Trimming pared 6 bases from V and 0 bases from J, leaving 14 bases between. CDR3 amino acids: CSAMGPPVNTEAFL. Written as DNA, the CDR3 is TGCAGTGCGATGGGGCCTCCGGTGAACACTGAAGCTTTCCTT.

This clonotype has a count of ten or more. V is TRBV3-1 and J is TRBJ1-1; D is undetermined. The CDR3 spans 15 residues. The V gene lost 4 bases and the J gene lost 3 bases, with 15 bases spanning the gap. Germline loops: CDR1 LGHDT, CDR2 YNNKEL (reference sequence). CDR3 region: CASSLFEGIDTEAFF. In nucleotides, the CDR3 is TGTGCCAGCAGCCTGTTCGAGGGAATAGACACTGAAGCTTTCTTT.

There are many counts of this clonotype. The V gene is TRBV7-9, the J gene TRBJ1-2; possible D gene TRBD1, 6 bases. This CDR3 spans 16 amino acids. Germline CDR1 reads SEHNR; CDR2 reads FQNEAQ (reference sequence). Trimming stripped 4 bases from V and 0 bases from J, with 15 bases between. This CDR3 is CASSWWGDTANYGYTF. CDR3 in DNA: TGTGCCAGCAGCTGGTGGGGGGACACAGCTAACTATGGCTACACCTTC.

The V and J genes are TRBV11-1 and TRBJ2-7, with D perhaps matching TRBD2 (5 bases). The CDR3 length is 15 residues. Trimming removed 7 bases from V and 5 bases from J, with 21 bases in between. Germline CDR1 SGHAT, CDR2 FQDESV (reference sequence). CDR3 coding DNA: TGTGCCAGCACCCCCCCAGGTACCACCGGGGACGAGCAGTACTTC. It specifies CASTPPGTTGDEQYF.

CDR3 residues: CASSLGGTSNQPQHF. DNA for the CDR3: TGCGCCAGCAGCTTGGGTGGGACGAGCAATCAGCCCCAGCATTTT. The rearrangement joins TRBV5-1 to TRBJ1-5; D perhaps matches TRBD1 (5 bases). The CDR3 is 15 amino acids. The V gene's germline CDR1 is SGHRS and CDR2 YFSETQ. The V end was cut by 0 bases, the J end by 1 base, with 8 bases between. The whole variable domain, filled in from reference TRBV5-1 and TRBJ1-5, reads KAGVTQTPRYLIKTRGQQVTLSCSPISGHRSVSWYQQTPGQGLQFLFEYFSETQRNKGNFPGRFSGRQFSNSRSEMNVSTLELGDSALYLCASSLGGTSNQPQHFGDGTRLSIL.

This clonotype was counted many times. This sequence joins TRBV20-1 and TRBJ2-4, with D possibly matching TRBD1 (5 bases). The ends were cut back, 3 bases at V and 6 bases at J, with 9 bases in the middle. This CDR3 is 12 amino acids long. CDR1 and CDR2 from the germline V gene are DFQATT and SNEGSKA (reference sequence). The CDR3 DNA reads as TGCAGTGCTAGGGCAGGGCGAAACATTCAGTACTTC. This codes for CSARAGRNIQYF.

In its sample, this clonotype was seen many times. The V and J genes are TRBV6-1 and TRBJ2-5; the D gene is possibly TRBD1 (5 bases). The CDR3 sequence is 15 residues long. CDR1 and CDR2 (germline): MNHNS, SASEGT. V was cut by 2 bases and J by 1 base, with 11 bases left in between. Here the CDR3 reads CASSELFRVQETQYF. Here the CDR3 DNA reads TGTGCCAGCAGTGAACTTTTCAGGGTCCAAGAGACCCAGTACTTC.

This clonotype was seen repeatedly, ten times or more. CDR3 coding DNA: TGTGCCAGCAGCTTAAGTGGCCAACTGGGCAATGAGCAGTTCTTC. Protein product: CASSLSGQLGNEQFF. The V call is TRBV7-3, the J call TRBJ2-1; D not resolved. The CDR3 totals 15 residues. CDR1 SGHTA and CDR2 FQGTGA come from the germline V gene. Trimming pared 1 base from V and 6 bases from J, leaving 13 bases between.

At least ten counts were recorded for this clonotype. The rearrangement links TRBV5-1 to TRBJ2-2; D might be TRBD1 (5 bases). CDR1 SGHRS and CDR2 YFSETQ come from the germline V gene. Between the trimmed V and J ends, which lost 0 bases and 9 bases, there was a span of 15 bases. This CDR3 is built from 15 residues. The CDR3 loop reads CASSLGGLSDRELFF. The CDR3 DNA is TGCGCCAGCAGCTTGGGGGGCCTGTCTGACCGGGAGCTGTTTTTT.

The chain combines TRBV27 with TRBJ1-1, with 7 nucleotides matching TRBD1. The CDR3 spans 15 residues. Unmatched junction bases numbered 8, after V lost 3 bases and J lost 4 bases. Germline CDR1 is MNHEY and CDR2 is SMNVEV (reference sequence). CDR3 in DNA: TGTGCCAGCAGTTTGACCAGGGGGGGGACCACTGAAGCTTTCTTT. Translating it yields CASSLTRGGTTEAFF.

This clonotype was seen many times. The chain uses TRBV27 and TRBJ2-5, with D uncertain. This CDR3 is 15 amino acids long. The V gene lost 2 bases and the J gene lost 4 bases, with 14 bases spanning the gap. The germline V gene encodes CDR1 MNHEY and CDR2 SMNVEV (reference sequence). The DNA for the CDR3 is TGTGCCAGCAGTTTAAAGCCTCAAACGGGAGAGACCCAGTACTTC. It encodes CASSLKPQTGETQYF.

This clonotype has a count of ten or more. V is TRBV29-1 and J is TRBJ1-1; D perhaps matches TRBD1 (6 bases). The germline gives CDR1 SQVTM, CDR2 ANQGSEA. The CDR3 loop spans 13 amino acids. The V end lost 6 bases, the J end lost 5 bases, and 16 bases lay between the germline ends. DNA of the CDR3: TGCAGCGTCGGGGGCAGACTGGGAACTGAAGCTTTCTTT. Its translation: CSVGGRLGTEAFF. Supplemented by reference TRBV29-1 and TRBJ1-1, the full variable domain reads SAVISQKPSRDICQRGTSLTIQCQVDSQVTMMFWYRQQPGQSLTLIATANQGSEATYESGFVIDKFPISRPNLTFSTLTVSNMSPEDSSIYLCSVGGRLGTEAFFGQGTRLTVV.